This passage covers 25 T cell receptor beta chains from one sample sequenced in a study of regulatory T cells in long-lasting Graves disease. Through Arm-PCR of CDR3 regions and iRepertoire HTBI primers, TCR beta libraries were built. TCRdb reanalysed the multiplex PCR reads using MiXCR and keeps one entry per CDR3 protein. The data contain hundreds of thousands of distinct CDR3 sequences, about 16% of them singletons. As to time point: newly diagnosed GD, antithyroid drugs for less than 3 months. With RNA extracted from PBMCs as input, the TCR library was made. These data were also filed under a second study, of T cells in Graves' hyperthyroidism and ophthalmopathy.

The sample here was peripheral blood mononuclear cells (PBMCs), taken at new diagnosis, from a patient treated with antithyroid drugs. These receptors were taken from a young man with Graves disease.

This clonotype has ten or more counts. J is TRBJ1-1 and V is TRBV5-1; a possible D gene is TRBD1 (5 bases). Per germline, CDR1 SGHRS and CDR2 YFSETQ. The CDR3 runs 13 residues. The germline V and J ends were trimmed by 5 bases and 10 bases, with 18 bases remaining between them. The CDR3 loop is CASRPQGVPGAFF. CDR3 in DNA: TGCGCCAGCAGACCGCAAGGGGTTCCGGGAGCTTTCTTT. The full variable domain, in which reference TRBV5-1 and TRBJ1-1 provide the parts outside the CDR3, is KAGVTQTPRYLIKTRGQQVTLSCSPISGHRSVSWYQQTPGQGLQFLFEYFSETQRNKGNFPGRFSGRQFSNSRSEMNVSTLELGDSALYLCASRPQGVPGAFFGQGTRLTVV.

This clonotype was detected many times. The V and J genes are TRBV15 and TRBJ1-1; D remains unclear. CDR3 size: 13 residues. Germline V gene lookup returns CDR1 LNHNV and CDR2 YYDKDF (reference sequence). V shed 6 bases and J shed 1 base, with 9 bases lying between them. CDR3 amino acids: CATSRGRNTEAFF. CDR3 nucleotide sequence: TGTGCCACCAGTCGAGGACGGAACACTGAAGCTTTCTTT.

The chain is built from TRBV7-9 and TRBJ2-7; no reliable D call. The CDR3 spans 11 residues. Germline V CDR1 and CDR2: SEHNR, FQNEAQ (reference sequence). V lost 4 bases and J 6 bases, leaving 7 bases between the germline ends. CDR3 amino acids: CASSSNREQYF. Here the CDR3 DNA reads TGTGCCAGCAGCTCAAACCGCGAGCAGTACTTC.

This clonotype was seen repeatedly, ten times or more. The J gene is TRBJ1-2, the V gene TRBV11-2; TRBD1 might be the D (6 bases). Germline-derived CDR1 and CDR2 are SGHAT and FQNNGV. The CDR3 length is 14 residues. Trimming removed 6 bases at V and 7 bases at J, with 18 bases between. The DNA of the CDR3 is TGTGCCAGCAGAGTAACACCCGGGGGGGCTGGCTACACCTTC. Encoded protein: CASRVTPGGAGYTF. Full variable domain (outside the CDR3, taken from reference TRBV11-2 and TRBJ1-2): EAGVAQSPRYKIIEKRQSVAFWCNPISGHATLYWYQQILGQGPKLLIQFQNNGVVDDSQLPKDRFSAERLKGVDSTLKIQPAKLEDSAVYLCASRVTPGGAGYTFGSGTRLTVV.

The chain carries TRBV28 and TRBJ2-2; no clear D. Germline V CDR1 and CDR2: MDHEN, SYDVKM. V was cut by 1 base and J by 4 bases, with 13 bases left in between. The CDR3 spans 16 residues. CDR3 residues: CASSLFGTSGTGELFF. In DNA form, the CDR3 reads TGTGCCAGCAGTTTATTCGGCACATCGGGCACCGGGGAGCTGTTTTTT.

This clonotype was seen repeatedly, ten times or more. V gene TRBV9 combines with J gene TRBJ2-1; D call uncertain. The CDR3 sequence is 13 residues long. Trimming removed 2 bases from V and 5 bases from J, with 8 bases in between. Germline CDR1 reads SGDLS; CDR2 reads YYNGEE. CDR3 nucleotides: TGTGCCAGCAGCGTCGGACCCGACAATGAGCAGTTCTTC. Translating it yields CASSVGPDNEQFF.

CDR3 sequence (DNA): TGTGCCTGGAGTGAGGGACTAGCGGGAGGGCCGAGTGGTGAGCAGTTCTTC. It specifies CAWSEGLAGGPSGEQFF. This chain links TRBV30 with TRBJ2-1; 16 nucleotides line up with TRBD2. V lost 1 base and J lost 9; bases outside the gene matches: 9. Germline loops: CDR1 GTSNPN, CDR2 SVGIG (reference sequence). The CDR3 has 17 residues.

This clonotype was counted a few times. The rearrangement joins TRBV5-1 to TRBJ1-1; D unclear. The CDR3 is 15 amino acids. Trimming left V 5 bases short and J 0 bases short, with 14 bases between. The germline CDR1 and CDR2 sequences are SGHRS and YFSETQ. As DNA, the CDR3 is TGCGCCAGCAGTACCCAGGCTACGCTGAACACTGAAGCTTTCTTT. This sequence encodes CASSTQATLNTEAFF.

This clonotype was observed many times. This chain uses TRBV18 with TRBJ2-7, with D hard to call. Trimming stripped 3 bases from V and 5 bases from J, with 8 bases between. Germline loops: CDR1 KGHSH, CDR2 LQKENI. This CDR3 contains 12 residues. CDR3: CASSPAVNEQYF. The CDR3 nucleotides read TGTGCCAGCTCACCCGCGGTGAACGAGCAGTACTTC.

This sequence joins TRBV2 and TRBJ1-1; the D gene is possibly TRBD1 (5 bases). The CDR3 sequence is 13 residues long. With 7 bases removed from V and 4 bases from J, the gap between germline ends came to 13 bases. The germline V gene has CDR1 SNHLY and CDR2 FYNNEI. Here the CDR3 DNA reads TGTGCCAGCAAGAACAGGCCCAGCACTGAAGCTTTCTTT. The encoded protein is CASKNRPSTEAFF.

At least ten counts were recorded for this clonotype. The rearrangement joins TRBV5-1 to TRBJ2-1; TRBD2 is a possible D gene (6 bases). V lost 4 bases, J lost 8 bases, and 19 bases lay in between. The germline gives CDR1 SGHRS, CDR2 YFSETQ. There are 15 residues in the CDR3. CDR3 loop: CASSPSGPAVDEQFF. CDR3 nucleotides: TGCGCCAGCAGCCCCAGCGGGCCCGCGGTCGATGAGCAGTTCTTC.

The sample holds a few counts of this clonotype. This chain joins TRBV5-4 and TRBJ2-7, with no clear D. CDR1 is SGHNT and CDR2 is YYREEE in the germline V gene (reference sequence). There are 13 residues in the CDR3. Trimming left V 1 base short and J 2 bases short, with 7 bases between. CDR3 nucleotide sequence: TGTGCCAGCAGCTTGTTCATAACCTACGAGCAGTACTTC. It encodes CASSLFITYEQYF. Full variable domain (outside the CDR3, taken from reference TRBV5-4 and TRBJ2-7): ETGVTQSPTHLIKTRGQQVTLRCSSQSGHNTVSWYQQALGQGPQFIFQYYREEENGRGNFPPRFSGLQFPNYSSELNVNALELDDSALYLCASSLFITYEQYFGPGTRLTVT.

The J gene is TRBJ1-2, the V gene TRBV24-1, with D hard to call. V was pared by 3 bases and J by 5 bases, with 15 bases between. The germline gives CDR1 KGHDR, CDR2 SFDVKD. There are 15 residues in the CDR3. In DNA form, the CDR3 reads TGTGCCACCAGTGATCACTCGACATTTGAATATGGCTACACCTTC. Translating it yields CATSDHSTFEYGYTF.

In regard to this clonotype: This may be a read error, as it is one base from a much larger clone. The J gene is TRBJ2-5, the V gene TRBV7-3, with 9 bases aligning to TRBD1. V dropped 6 bases and J dropped 2; count of bases not matched to a gene: 19. Germline CDR1 SGHTA, CDR2 FQGTGA. This CDR3 has 19 residues. This CDR3 reads CASSPAPDRGGGSQETQYF. Here the CDR3 DNA reads TGTGCCAGCAGTCCCGCCCCAGACAGGGGGGGAGGCTCTCAAGAGACCCAGTACTTC.

This clonotype occurred many times. The chain couples TRBV20-1 to TRBJ2-1, with D unclear. Trimming took 5 bases from V and 3 from J, leaving 14 bases between them. The CDR3 is 14 residues long. CDR1 and CDR2 from the germline V gene are DFQATT and SNEGSKA (reference sequence). This CDR3 reads CSAFGREHYNEQFF. DNA for the CDR3: TGCAGTGCTTTCGGAAGGGAACACTACAATGAGCAGTTCTTC.

This clonotype appeared a few times. The rearrangement links TRBV5-1 to TRBJ2-7; a possible D gene is TRBD1 (6 bases). The CDR3 spans 14 residues. V lost 3 bases and J 2 bases, leaving 12 bases between the germline ends. The V gene's germline CDR1 is SGHRS and CDR2 YFSETQ. The CDR3 loop reads CASSWGPGPYEQYF. The CDR3 DNA reads TGCGCCAGCAGCTGGGGGCCGGGGCCCTACGAGCAGTACTTC.

This clonotype was recorded at least ten times. The chain combines TRBV5-1 with TRBJ2-3, with a possible D match to TRBD2 (6 bases). CDR3 length: 15 residues. Germline loops: CDR1 SGHRS, CDR2 YFSETQ. The V gene lost 2 bases and the J gene lost 0 bases, with 10 bases spanning the gap. This CDR3 reads CASSFGGTSTDTQYF. Here the CDR3 DNA reads TGCGCCAGCAGCTTTGGCGGGACTAGCACAGATACGCAGTATTTT.

This clonotype was seen ten or more times. CDR3: CASSPQAGGHEQYF. CDR3 nucleotide sequence: TGTGCCAGCTCACCTCAAGCGGGAGGCCACGAGCAGTACTTC. The chain has TRBV18 and TRBJ2-7; 9 nucleotides match TRBD2. The CDR3 runs to 14 residues. Per the germline V gene, CDR1 is KGHSH and CDR2 is LQKENI. The trim removed 3 bases at V and 5 bases at J, leaving 5 bases unmatched.

The gene calls are TRBV5-1 and TRBJ2-7; 9 nucleotides agree with TRBD1. Germline loops: CDR1 SGHRS, CDR2 YFSETQ. Trimming at V came to 2 bases and at J to 2 bases, leaving 8 bases not matched to a gene. This CDR3 region has 16 residues. CDR3 loop: CASSFYPGQGAYEQYF. The CDR3 DNA reads as TGCGCCAGCAGCTTCTACCCGGGACAGGGCGCCTACGAGCAGTACTTC.

The chain combines TRBV7-9 with TRBJ1-5; no clear D gene. Germline values: CDR1 SEHNR, CDR2 FQNEAQ (reference sequence). Between the trimmed V and J ends, which lost 1 base and 3 bases, there was a span of 13 bases. The length of the CDR3 is 16 residues. The CDR3 DNA sequence: TGTGCCAGCAGCTTAGGTCAGCAGTATTCCAATCAGCCCCAGCATTTT. It yields the protein CASSLGQQYSNQPQHF.

This clonotype was counted a few times. This likely stems from a read error, as it lies one base from a far larger clone. The V and J genes are TRBV6-1 and TRBJ2-5; D unresolved. The CDR3 has 11 amino acids. Germline lookup yields CDR1 MNHNS and CDR2 SASEGT. The CDR3 reads CASSPQETQCF. DNA for the CDR3: TGTGCCAGCAGTCCACAAGAGACCCAGTGCTTC.

In this sample, this clonotype turned up many times. The DNA of the CDR3 is TGCGCCAGCAGCTTGAGTCCGGGACTAGCGGGAGATGAGCAGTTCTTC. Translated: CASSLSPGLAGDEQFF. The chain recombines TRBV5-1 with TRBJ2-1, with 14 bases that match TRBD2. The germline V gene has CDR1 SGHRS and CDR2 YFSETQ. The V and J ends lost 1 base and 8 bases, in that order; junction bases with no gene match: 5. The CDR3 covers 16 residues.

The rearrangement uses TRBV10-1 and TRBJ2-2; D is unresolved. The CDR3 length is 17 residues. The germline gives CDR1 WNHNN, CDR2 SYGVQD (reference sequence). V lost 0 bases and J 5 bases, leaving 16 bases between the germline ends. In DNA form, the CDR3 reads TGCGCCAGCAGTGAGTCGAGGAGTTACGATTATACCGGGGAGCTGTTTTTT. As protein: CASSESRSYDYTGELFF.

This clonotype was counted between two and nine times. The J gene is TRBJ2-5, the V gene TRBV20-1; tentatively, D is TRBD2 (5 bases). Germline V gives CDR1 DFQATT, CDR2 SNEGSKA (reference sequence). V was clipped by 6 bases and J by 6 bases, with 23 bases between them. This CDR3 has 15 amino acids. The CDR3 is CSALPEVGEVKTQYF. The DNA of the CDR3 is TGCAGTGCACTTCCCGAGGTGGGAGAAGTAAAGACCCAGTACTTC.

This clonotype has a single count. The chain carries TRBV7-3 and TRBJ2-1; D remains unclear. Trimming pared 1 base from V and 3 bases from J, leaving 10 bases between. The CDR3 loop spans 15 amino acids. Germline CDR1 SGHTA, CDR2 FQGTGA. As DNA, the CDR3 is TGTGCCAGCAGCTTAATGGCTACCGACTACAATGAGCAGTTCTTC. The encoded protein is CASSLMATDYNEQFF.